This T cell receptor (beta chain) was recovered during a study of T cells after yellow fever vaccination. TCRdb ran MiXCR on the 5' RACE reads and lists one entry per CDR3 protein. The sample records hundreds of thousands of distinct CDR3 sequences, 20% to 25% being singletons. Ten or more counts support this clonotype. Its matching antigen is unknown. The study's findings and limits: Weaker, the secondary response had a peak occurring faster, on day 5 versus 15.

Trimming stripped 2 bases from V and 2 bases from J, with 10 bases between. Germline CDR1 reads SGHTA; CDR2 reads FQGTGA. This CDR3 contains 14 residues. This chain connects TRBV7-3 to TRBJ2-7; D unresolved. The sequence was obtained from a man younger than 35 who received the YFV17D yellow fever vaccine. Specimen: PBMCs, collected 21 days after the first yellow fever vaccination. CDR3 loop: CASSLSAGPYEQYF. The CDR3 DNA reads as TGTGCCAGCAGCTTATCTGCAGGACCCTACGAGCAGTACTTC.